This record concerns one T cell receptor beta chain sequence. Its cognate antigen is unknown. These data originate in a study of T cells in tuberculosis. Study overall: In South Africa, adults with active tuberculosis were compared with IGRA-negative and latently infected IGRA-positive adolescents. Findings and limits, study-wide: Smaller alpha distances in active tuberculosis partly reflected shorter CDR3-alpha lengths. Classification accuracy was over 85% (AUROC 0.85 to 0.95) with the GMM-specific repertoire. Smaller distances to GMM-specific TCRs suggested their expansion in active tuberculosis.

Per the germline V gene, CDR1 is SGHDT and CDR2 is YYEEEE. There are 16 residues in the CDR3. V lost 0 bases, J lost 5 bases, and 17 bases lay in between. Generated by immunoSEQ multiplex PCR, the TCRdb table keeps only in-frame clones and is missing some. In the table there are 40,000 to 50,000 clones, about 95% of which are singletons. This clonotype was obtained from a donor aged 10-30 years with latent tuberculosis or without tuberculosis infection. The chain is built from TRBV5-6 and TRBJ1-1, with D maybe TRBD1 (6 bases). Sequencing used PBMCs. The CDR3 nucleotides are TGTGCCAGCAGCTTGGGACAGGTCTACCCGAGTACTGAAGCTTTCTTT. Residues: CASSLGQVYPSTEAFF.